This note documents a single TCR beta chain sequence. TCR beta CDR3 regions were amplified from RNA transcripts. HTBI primers were the set used in a first-round RT-PCR of the TCR CDR3. TCRdb analysed the multiplex PCR reads with MiXCR anew, one entry per CDR3 protein. The table includes approximately 330,000 distinct CDR3 sequences, about 21% detected once. These data belong to a study of T cells in Graves' hyperthyroidism and ophthalmopathy. Overall study context: Peripheral blood draws took place at initial diagnosis, ahead of any treatment.

Germline CDR1 SGHAT, CDR2 FQNNGV. This CDR3 is built from 18 residues. The V gene end was trimmed by 3 bases and the J gene end by 0 bases; junction bases not matched to a gene: 10. Sequenced: blood. The receptor comes from a woman between 45 and 65 years old with Graves' hyperthyroidism. The chain has TRBV11-2 and TRBJ1-1, with 10 positions matching TRBD1. The CDR3: CASSFDGTGDLMNTEAFF. The CDR3 nucleotides are TGTGCCAGCAGCTTCGACGGGACAGGGGACTTAATGAACACTGAAGCTTTCTTT.